Following are 17 T cell receptor beta chains from one sample sequenced in a study of blood T cell repertoires in COVID-19. Assay: immunoSEQ multiplex PCR; the TCRdb copy retains only in-frame clones and omits some. The data contain approximately 180,000 clones, over 80% of them singletons. The specimen was peripheral blood. Receptors originate from a woman aged 40 to 50 with COVID-19, enrolled during active disease.

V and J are TRBV4-2 and TRBJ1-2; 9 bases agree with TRBD1. The germline V gene encodes CDR1 LGHNA and CDR2 YNFKEQ. This CDR3 has 18 residues. V was pared by 4 bases and J by 1 base, with 13 bases of the junction left unmatched. For the CDR3, the DNA is TGTGCCAGCAGCCTCCCCGCGGTTACAGGGGGCGATAACTATGGCTACACCTTC. Residues: CASSLPAVTGGDNYGYTF.

This clone was seen a few times. The rearrangement links TRBV3-1 (or the pseudogene TRBV3-2) to TRBJ1-1, with no clear D. This CDR3 contains 16 residues. Germline V gene sequence: CDR1 LGHDT, CDR2 YNNKEL (reference sequence). Deletions cut 4 bases from V and 1 base from J, with 16 bases between. The CDR3, as DNA: TGTGCCAGCAGCCTCTTGGGCCTTGGTGGGAACACTGAAGCTTTCTTT. The encoded protein is CASSLLGLGGNTEAFF.

The chain uses TRBV19 and TRBJ2-7, with TRBD1 identical over 9 bases. J gave up 0 bases and V 9 bases, and 6 bases lay outside the gene matches. Per germline, CDR1 LNHDA and CDR2 SQIVND (reference sequence). The length of the CDR3 is 14 residues. CDR3 sequence: CASSDRGGSYEQYF. The CDR3 region has the DNA TGTGCCAGCAGCGACAGGGGGGGCTCCTACGAGCAGTACTTC.

This chain links TRBV29-1 with TRBJ1-2; D remains ambiguous. Between the trimmed V and J ends, which lost 4 bases and 8 bases, there was a span of 8 bases. Germline V gives CDR1 SQVTM, CDR2 ANQGSEA. The CDR3 runs to 10 residues. Here the CDR3 reads CSVGEGGYTF. DNA for the CDR3: TGCAGCGTTGGCGAGGGAGGCTACACCTTC.

The chain couples TRBV28 to TRBJ2-7; D is unresolved. Germline CDR1 MDHEN, CDR2 SYDVKM. The CDR3 is 14 residues long. V was clipped by 8 bases and J by 0 bases, with 14 bases between them. The CDR3: CASRYPGDSYEQYF. The CDR3 nucleotides are TGTGCCAGCCGGTATCCCGGAGACTCCTACGAGCAGTACTTC.

Note on this clone: Compared with germline, one end of the junction differs, possibly owing to a read error. The rearrangement links TRBV7-7 to TRBJ2-5; D possibly corresponds to TRBD2 (7 bases). CDR1 is SSHAT and CDR2 is FNYEAQ in the germline V gene (reference sequence). The CDR3 totals 16 residues. For the CDR3, the DNA is TGTGCTAGCAGCTTACAGGGACTACAAGGCGGAGAGACCCAGTACTTC. Translating it yields CASSLQGLQGGETQYF.

The sample holds one count of this clone. The chain employs TRBV24-1 and TRBJ2-5; D gene ambiguous. Trimming removed 6 bases from V and 3 bases from J, with 4 bases in between. The CDR3 sequence is 11 residues long. CDR1 and CDR2 (germline): KGHDR, SFDVKD. In DNA, the CDR3 is TGTGCCACCAGTTCCAAAGAGACCCAGTACTTC. Protein product: CATSSKETQYF.

The V gene is TRBV9, the J gene TRBJ1-2; TRBD1 agrees at 9 bases. This CDR3 is built from 16 residues. The germline gives CDR1 SGDLS, CDR2 YYNGEE. Trimming cost V 0 bases and J 5 bases; bases outside gene matches: 8. This CDR3 is CASSVGAGTGTYGYTF. CDR3 sequence (DNA): TGTGCCAGCAGCGTAGGCGCCGGGACAGGGACGTATGGCTACACCTTC. Full variable domain (rest looked up from reference TRBV9 and TRBJ1-2): DSGVTQTPKHLITATGQRVTLRCSPRSGDLSVYWYQQSLDQGLQFLIQYYNGEERAKGNILERFSAQQFPDLHSELNLSSLELGDSALYFCASSVGAGTGTYGYTFGSGTRLTVV.

This sequence joins TRBV28 and TRBJ2-5; D is unclear. V lost 6 bases and J lost 5, with 19 bases in between. The CDR3 totals 15 residues. The germline CDR1 and CDR2 sequences are MDHEN and SYDVKM. The DNA of the CDR3 is TGTGCCAGCAGCTCGTACAGAAGCCGAAGGGAGACCCAGTACTTC. This gives the protein CASSSYRSRRETQYF.

J is TRBJ1-2 and V is TRBV21-1; TRBD1 is the table's D call and was not checked against the DNA. TRBV21-1 is noted as a pseudogene. The CDR3 contains 14 residues. CDR3: CASSIFRVGFGYTF. CDR3 sequence (DNA): TGTGCCAGCAGCATCTTCAGGGTAGGTTTTGGCTACACCTTC.

The V call is TRBV5-1, the J call TRBJ1-6; D gene uncertain. Per the germline V gene, CDR1 is SGHRS and CDR2 is YFSETQ. V dropped 1 base and J dropped 9 bases, with 11 bases sitting between them. The CDR3 is made up of 14 amino acids. This CDR3 reads CASSLRVGVSPLHF. CDR3 DNA: TGCGCCAGCAGCTTGCGGGTCGGAGTTTCACCCCTCCACTTT.

The CDR3 region has the DNA TGCGCCAGCCGCTCGGGGGGAGCGGGAGAGACAGATACGCAGTATTTT. Its translation: CASRSGGAGETDTQYF. V is TRBV5-1 and J is TRBJ2-3, with 8 bases matching TRBD2. Germline CDR1 reads SGHRS; CDR2 reads YFSETQ. Trimming at V came to 7 bases and at J to 3 bases, leaving 13 bases not matched to a gene. This CDR3 region has 16 residues.

CDR3 protein: CASSPLPSGGPNEQFF. CDR3 in DNA: TGCGCCAGCAGCCCGCTCCCTAGCGGGGGTCCGAATGAGCAGTTCTTC. The chain recombines TRBV5-1 with TRBJ2-1; 10 nucleotides match TRBD2. V trimming: 4 bases; J trimming: 7 bases; junction bases outside the gene matches: 11. The CDR3 runs 16 residues. Germline V gives CDR1 SGHRS, CDR2 YFSETQ.

This chain uses TRBV2 with TRBJ2-7, with 8 bases matching TRBD1. The CDR3 is 13 amino acids. V lost 6 bases and J lost 5; bases outside the gene matches: 6. Germline V gives CDR1 SNHLY, CDR2 FYNNEI. The CDR3 protein is CASRGQGVHEQYF. In DNA, the CDR3 is TGTGCCAGCAGAGGACAGGGTGTCCACGAGCAGTACTTC.

V is TRBV4-1 and J is TRBJ1-2; 10 bases agree with TRBD1. Germline V lookup: CDR1 MGHRA, CDR2 YSYEKL. The CDR3 runs 15 residues. V trimming: 0 bases; J trimming: 8 bases; junction bases outside the gene matches: 6. CDR3 nucleotide sequence: TGCGCCAGCAGCCAAGACGACAGGGGGCGTTGGGGCTACACCTTC. Residues: CASSQDDRGRWGYTF.

This chain joins TRBV18 and TRBJ2-7, with D perhaps matching TRBD1 (6 bases). CDR1 is KGHSH and CDR2 is LQKENI in the germline V gene. V lost 3 bases and J lost 2, with 11 bases in between. There are 14 residues in the CDR3. In nucleotides, the CDR3 is TGTGCCAGCTCACCGAATCCAGGGGCCTACGAGCAGTACTTC. It is translated as CASSPNPGAYEQYF.

This clone was observed a single time. The chain is built from TRBV6-5 and TRBJ1-5, with TRBD1 identical over 7 bases. J gave up 4 bases and V 7 bases, and 7 bases lay outside the gene matches. Per germline, CDR1 MNHEY and CDR2 SVGAGI. This CDR3 has 14 residues. The CDR3 here is CASKGSRGNQPQHF. As DNA, the CDR3 is TGTGCCAGCAAAGGTTCCAGGGGGAATCAGCCCCAGCATTTT.